These 29 T cell receptor beta chains were all obtained from the same sample, sequenced in a study of Ad26.COV2.S vaccination and SARS-CoV-2 variants. Sequencing used immunoSEQ multiplex PCR; TCRdb keeps in-frame clones, though not all of them. This sample carries 300,000 to 450,000 clones, about 91% of them seen once, and the ten largest clones take around 4%. This sample comprised peripheral blood, obtained after recovery from COVID-19. The receptor set was obtained from a human donor who had recovered from COVID-19.

As concerns this clone: The junction departs from germline at one end; a sequencing error may be responsible. This rearrangement joins TRBV7-8 to TRBJ2-3; 10 bases fit TRBD1. The CDR3 has 15 residues. The germline gives CDR1 SGHVS, CDR2 FQNEAQ. The CDR3 region is CASTLDRGHPDTQYF. CDR3 sequence (DNA): TGTGCCAGCACCTTAGACAGGGGGCATCCAGATACGCAGTATTTT.

The genes are TRBV10-3 and TRBJ2-2; D call uncertain. From germline, CDR1 is ENHRY and CDR2 SYGVKD. Trimming removed 0 bases at V and 1 base at J, with 15 bases between. The CDR3 contains 18 residues. The CDR3 here is CAISESMTPKMNTGELFF. CDR3 DNA: TGTGCCATCAGTGAGTCTATGACTCCGAAAATGAACACCGGGGAGCTGTTTTTT.

The chain combines TRBV7-9 with TRBJ2-5, with no clear D. V lost 1 base and J lost 1, with 4 bases in between. Germline V lookup: CDR1 SEHNR, CDR2 FQNEAQ (reference sequence). This CDR3 has 13 residues. As DNA, the CDR3 is TGTGCCAGCAGCTTAGGGGTCCAAGAGACCCAGTACTTC. Translated, it gives CASSLGVQETQYF.

The chain combines TRBV11-3 with TRBJ1-6; D call uncertain. Trimming took off 2 bases at V and 5 bases at J, with 7 bases between the two ends. Germline CDR1 SGHNT, CDR2 YENEEA. CDR3 size: 14 residues. CDR3 residues: CASSLSADNSPLHF. For the CDR3, the DNA is TGTGCCAGCAGCTTATCGGCAGATAATTCACCCCTCCACTTT.

The chain carries TRBV5-6 and TRBJ2-7; 9 nucleotides match TRBD2. This CDR3 has 15 residues. Germline V gene sequence: CDR1 SGHDT, CDR2 YYEEEE. The trim removed 6 bases at V and 0 bases at J, leaving 7 bases unmatched. CDR3 DNA: TGTGCCAGCACCGAGATAGCGGGGGTCTCCTACGAGCAGTACTTC. It translates to CASTEIAGVSYEQYF.

The chain joins TRBV9 to TRBJ2-2; 8 bases map to TRBD2. Germline V lookup: CDR1 SGDLS, CDR2 YYNGEE. Unmatched junction bases numbered 4, after V lost 4 bases and J lost 2 bases. This CDR3 is 15 amino acids long. The CDR3 loop is CASSFGLANTGELFF. CDR3 in DNA: TGTGCCAGCAGCTTCGGACTAGCAAACACCGGGGAGCTGTTTTTT.

V usage is TRBV25-1 and J usage is TRBJ1-2; D is possibly TRBD1 (5 bases). The CDR3 is made up of 13 amino acids. Germline V gene lookup returns CDR1 MGHDK and CDR2 SYGVNS. V lost 3 bases and J lost 8, with 13 bases in between. CDR3 sequence (DNA): TGTGCCAGCAGTGACGGGGCCACCGCGGGCTACACCTTC. It encodes CASSDGATAGYTF.

The chain recombines TRBV20-1 with TRBJ1-2; D is ambiguous. This CDR3 is 14 amino acids long. V gave up 3 bases and J gave up 4 bases, with 15 bases separating them. Germline CDR1 is DFQATT and CDR2 is SNEGSKA (reference sequence). CDR3 amino acids: CSASNGGPAYGYTF. The DNA of the CDR3 is TGCAGTGCTAGTAACGGAGGCCCGGCCTATGGCTACACCTTC.

This chain connects TRBV7-8 to TRBJ2-1; possibly TRBD2 for D (5 bases). The germline V gene encodes CDR1 SGHVS and CDR2 FQNEAQ. This CDR3 has 14 residues. Trimming took off 5 bases at V and 5 bases at J, with 13 bases between the two ends. Written as DNA, the CDR3 is TGTGCCAGCAGCCCCACGATCGGGGACAATGAGCAGTTCTTC. Protein: CASSPTIGDNEQFF.

There are a few counts of this clone. The chain couples TRBV6-2 or TRBV6-3 to TRBJ2-3; TRBD2 matches at 15 bases. The CDR3 has 18 amino acids. CDR1 MNHEY and CDR2 SVGEGT come from the germline V gene. The V and J ends lost 6 bases and 2 bases, in that order; junction bases with no gene match: 9. Written as DNA, the CDR3 is TGTGCCAGCAGCCGGACTAGCGGGGGGGCCCAGGACACAGATACGCAGTATTTT. Its protein product is CASSRTSGGAQDTDTQYF.

The chain links TRBV15 to TRBJ1-4, with 8 bases aligning to TRBD1. There are 15 residues in the CDR3. In germline, CDR1 is LNHNV, CDR2 YYDKDF (reference sequence). The trim removed 5 bases at V and 7 bases at J, leaving 9 bases unmatched. CDR3 sequence: CATSGRQGQSEKLFF. The CDR3 DNA is TGTGCCACCAGCGGGCGACAGGGGCAAAGTGAAAAACTGTTTTTT.

V is TRBV5-6 and J is TRBJ2-4, with D perhaps matching TRBD1 or TRBD2 (5 bases each). Germline V gene sequence: CDR1 SGHDT, CDR2 YYEEEE. This CDR3 spans 18 amino acids. Trimming took off 1 base at V and 0 bases at J, with 17 bases between the two ends. In DNA, the CDR3 is TGTGCCAGCAGCTTGCGGGGTAGGGGACCCCTAGCCAAAAACATTCAGTACTTC. It is translated as CASSLRGRGPLAKNIQYF.

The chain employs TRBV9 and TRBJ1-1; D uncertain. V dropped 4 bases and J dropped 3 bases, with 19 bases sitting between them. CDR1 SGDLS and CDR2 YYNGEE come from the germline V gene. The CDR3 extends over 16 amino acids. The CDR3, as DNA: TGTGCCAGCAGCAACAACCTGGAAGGCGGGGACACTGAAGCTTTCTTT. Amino acid sequence: CASSNNLEGGDTEAFF.

The rearrangement uses TRBV3-1 (or the pseudogene TRBV3-2) and TRBJ1-1; no definite D call. From germline, CDR1 is LGHDT and CDR2 YNNKEL (reference sequence). The CDR3 is 14 amino acids. V was trimmed by 0 bases and J by 3 bases, leaving 8 bases between them. The CDR3 loop is CASSQDRPHTEAFF. The CDR3 DNA reads TGTGCCAGCAGCCAAGATCGGCCTCACACTGAAGCTTTCTTT.

This CDR3 reads CASRSTVAPETQYF. CDR3 DNA sequence: TGTGCCAGCAGGTCGACAGTCGCTCCTGAGACCCAGTACTTC. The chain is built from TRBV6-5 and TRBJ2-5, with D maybe TRBD1 (5 bases). CDR1 is MNHEY, CDR2 SVGAGI, per germline. Between the trimmed V and J ends, which lost 6 bases and 5 bases, there was a span of 16 bases. The CDR3 has 14 amino acids.

The table lists this clone with a few counts. This chain connects TRBV7-9 to TRBJ1-6, with 7 bases matching TRBD1. Germline values: CDR1 SEHNR, CDR2 FQNEAQ (reference sequence). V lost 5 bases, J lost 3 bases, and 16 bases stayed unmatched. This CDR3 has 19 amino acids. CDR3 in amino acids: CASSPTLGQVDRYNSPLHF. As DNA, the CDR3 is TGTGCCAGCAGCCCGACCCTAGGACAGGTCGACCGCTATAATTCACCCCTCCACTTT.

The rearrangement links TRBV15 to TRBJ1-1; D gene uncertain. The CDR3 is made up of 16 amino acids. Germline-derived CDR1 and CDR2 are LNHNV and YYDKDF (reference sequence). The V end was cut by 1 base, the J end by 2 bases, with 14 bases between. CDR3 loop: CATSRGVRRYNTEAFF. The CDR3 bases are TGTGCCACCAGCAGAGGCGTTCGGCGGTACAACACTGAAGCTTTCTTT. Together with reference TRBV15 and TRBJ1-1, the CDR3 gives the full variable domain: DAMVIQNPRYQVTQFGKPVTLSCSQTLNHNVMYWYQQKSSQAPKLLFHYYDKDFNNEADTPDNFQSRRPNTSFCFLDIRSPGLGDTAMYLCATSRGVRRYNTEAFFGQGTRLTVV.

The CDR3 DNA reads as TGTGCCAGCACACGACAGATTCAAGAGACCCAGTACTTC. It translates to CASTRQIQETQYF. The V gene is TRBV2, the J gene TRBJ2-5; D is possibly TRBD1 (5 bases). The germline V gene has CDR1 SNHLY and CDR2 FYNNEI. The ends were cut back, 7 bases at V and 2 bases at J, with 11 bases in the middle. The CDR3 runs 13 residues. Together with reference TRBV2 and TRBJ2-5, the CDR3 gives the full variable domain: EPEVTQTPSHQVTQMGQEVILRCVPISNHLYFYWYRQILGQKVEFLVSFYNNEISEKSEIFDDQFSVERPDGSNFTLKIRSTKLEDSAMYFCASTRQIQETQYFGPGTRLLVL.

The chain has TRBV9 and TRBJ1-5; no reliable D call. The V end was cut by 3 bases, the J end by 2 bases, with 18 bases between. The CDR3 loop spans 17 amino acids. The V gene's germline CDR1 is SGDLS and CDR2 YYNGEE. The CDR3 sequence: CASSAEMDPRGNQPQHF. CDR3 DNA sequence: TGTGCCAGCAGCGCTGAAATGGACCCGAGGGGCAATCAGCCCCAGCATTTT.

The DNA of the CDR3 is TGTGCCAGCAGCGCCTCCGGGACTAGCGGCACAGATACGCAGTATTTT. It is translated as CASSASGTSGTDTQYF. The chain employs TRBV9 and TRBJ2-3; the match to TRBD2 covers 10 bases. The ends lost 3 bases at V and 1 base at J; junction bases unmatched: 5. The CDR3 runs 16 residues. Germline CDR1 and CDR2: SGDLS and YYNGEE.

This clone has a handful of counts. This chain connects TRBV9 to TRBJ1-2; D gene ambiguous. The length of the CDR3 is 15 residues. V was clipped by 1 base and J by 0 bases, with 10 bases between them. CDR1 and CDR2 (germline): SGDLS, YYNGEE. The CDR3: CASSVRGDANYGYTF. CDR3 coding DNA: TGTGCCAGCAGCGTACGAGGAGATGCTAACTATGGCTACACCTTC.

The rearrangement links TRBV19 to TRBJ1-3; 9 bases agree with TRBD1. The germline gives CDR1 LNHDA, CDR2 SQIVND (reference sequence). The CDR3 has 21 residues. V shed 6 bases and J 4 bases; nucleotides not matched to a gene: 25. DNA of the CDR3: TGTGCCAGTAGCAATCGACTCCGGGACAGGGAAGGGCCTCGAGCCGGAAACACCATATATTTT. Its protein product is CASSNRLRDREGPRAGNTIYF.

V gene TRBV9 combines with J gene TRBJ1-2, with TRBD1 identical over 8 bases. This CDR3 is 15 amino acids long. The V and J ends lost 4 bases and 8 bases, in that order; junction bases with no gene match: 13. Germline CDR1 reads SGDLS; CDR2 reads YYNGEE. The CDR3 loop is CASSTGQGRVIGYTF. The CDR3 DNA sequence: TGTGCCAGCAGCACCGGACAGGGCCGGGTTATAGGCTACACCTTC.

The gene calls are TRBV19 and TRBJ1-5; D uncertain. Germline assignment: CDR1 LNHDA and CDR2 SQIVND (reference sequence). The CDR3 totals 12 residues. V dropped 7 bases and J dropped 1 base, with 5 bases sitting between them. CDR3 region: CASKGSNQPQHF. The CDR3 nucleotides read TGTGCCAGTAAAGGGAGCAATCAGCCCCAGCATTTT.

The rearrangement joins TRBV6-5 to TRBJ1-1; 8 bases match TRBD1. Germline CDR1 and CDR2: MNHEY and SVGAGI. The CDR3 has 14 amino acids. V trimming: 0 bases; J trimming: 11 bases; junction bases outside the gene matches: 8. CDR3: CASSYSARTGRAFF. The CDR3 DNA sequence: TGTGCCAGCAGTTACTCTGCTCGGACAGGGCGGGCTTTCTTT.

The chain is built from TRBV15 and TRBJ1-6, with 8 positions matching TRBD1. The ends lost 0 bases at V and 10 bases at J; junction bases unmatched: 8. CDR1 is LNHNV, CDR2 YYDKDF, per germline (reference sequence). This CDR3 has 16 residues. CDR3 loop: CATSREDRDPRSPLHF. The CDR3 nucleotides read TGTGCCACCAGCAGAGAGGACAGGGACCCGCGCTCACCCCTCCACTTT.

The chain uses TRBV7-3 and TRBJ2-6; possible D gene TRBD2, 6 bases. V was shortened by 7 bases and J by 2 bases, with 9 bases between the two germline ends. Looked up from germline, CDR1 is SGHTA and CDR2 is FQGTGA. The CDR3 totals 14 residues. CDR3 DNA sequence: TGTGCCAGCATGTCGGGGGCTGGGGCCAACGTCCTGACTTTC. As protein: CASMSGAGANVLTF. The whole variable domain, filled in from reference TRBV7-3 and TRBJ2-6, reads GAGVSQTPSNKVTEKGKYVELRCDPISGHTALYWYRQSLGQGPEFLIYFQGTGAADDSGLPNDRFFAVRPEGSVSTLKIQRTERGDSAVYLCASMSGAGANVLTFGAGSRLTVL.

CDR3 nucleotides: TGTGCCAGCAGACCCGGGACTAGCGGGGGTTTCTACAATGAGCAGTTCTTC. It is translated as CASRPGTSGGFYNEQFF. This chain uses TRBV3-1 (or the pseudogene TRBV3-2) with TRBJ2-1; 14 bases align to TRBD2. With V trimmed by 6 bases and J by 3 bases, 7 bases remained unmatched. CDR1 LGHDT and CDR2 YNNKEL come from the germline V gene (reference sequence). The CDR3 covers 17 residues.

V and J are TRBV7-9 and TRBJ1-2; tentatively, D is TRBD1 (5 bases). Per the germline V gene, CDR1 is SEHNR and CDR2 is FQNEAQ (reference sequence). Deletions cut 7 bases from V and 0 bases from J, with 12 bases between. The length of the CDR3 is 14 residues. CDR3 nucleotides: TGTGCCAGCACCAAGGACATACCTAACTATGGCTACACCTTC. This encodes CASTKDIPNYGYTF.